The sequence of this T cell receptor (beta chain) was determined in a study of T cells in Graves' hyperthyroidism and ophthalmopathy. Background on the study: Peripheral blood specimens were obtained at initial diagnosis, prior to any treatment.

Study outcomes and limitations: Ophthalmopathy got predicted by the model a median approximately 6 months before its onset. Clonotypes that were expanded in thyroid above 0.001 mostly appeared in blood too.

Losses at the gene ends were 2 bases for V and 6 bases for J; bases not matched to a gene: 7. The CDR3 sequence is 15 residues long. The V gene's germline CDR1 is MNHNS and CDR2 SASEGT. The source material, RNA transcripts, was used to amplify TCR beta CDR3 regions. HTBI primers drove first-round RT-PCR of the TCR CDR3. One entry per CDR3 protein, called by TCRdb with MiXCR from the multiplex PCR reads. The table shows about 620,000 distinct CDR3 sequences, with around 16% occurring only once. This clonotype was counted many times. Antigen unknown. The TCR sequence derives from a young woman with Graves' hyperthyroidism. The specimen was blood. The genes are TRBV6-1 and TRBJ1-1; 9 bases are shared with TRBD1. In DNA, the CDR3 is TGTGCCAGCAGTGAATCCGACAGGGGGGTCGCTGAAGCTTTCTTT. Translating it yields CASSESDRGVAEAFF.